This is a list of T cell receptor beta chains from one sample in a study of blood T cell repertoires in COVID-19. Here immunoSEQ multiplex PCR was the method, and the copy in TCRdb shows in-frame clones only, minus some. This table holds 350,000 to 500,000 clones, roughly 89% found once. The sample was peripheral blood. Receptors were obtained from a man in his late teens or twenties with COVID-19, enrolled during active disease. CDR3s include the opening cysteine and the closing phenylalanine or tryptophan. Each record gives: V gene, clone size, D gene, J gene, CDR3 protein, CDR3 DNA. A D gene is named only where the DNA matches it firmly. Where a row states a size, it is once, few, many or the class of an expanded clone; other rows omit it.

V gene: TRBV5-1; clone size: .; D gene: TRBD2; J gene: TRBJ2-7; CDR3 protein: CASSTKREGLYEQYF; CDR3 DNA: TGCGCCAGCAGCACAAAGCGGGAGGGCCTGTACGAGCAGTACTTC
V gene: TRBV6-1; clone size: .; D gene: .; J gene: TRBJ1-4; CDR3 protein: CASSEGLFGIAATNEKLFF; CDR3 DNA: TGTGCCAGCAGTGAAGGCCTTTTCGGGATAGCTGCAACTAATGAAAAACTGTTTTTT
V gene: TRBV6-5; clone size: once; D gene: .; J gene: TRBJ1-4; CDR3 protein: CASSYGYWTAAEKLFF; CDR3 DNA: TGTGCCAGCAGTTACGGGTATTGGACAGCGGCTGAAAAACTGTTTTTT
V gene: TRBV7-9; clone size: .; D gene: .; J gene: TRBJ2-7; CDR3 protein: CASSPGQSRSYEQYF; CDR3 DNA: TGTGCCAGCAGCCCCGGTCAGAGCAGGTCTTACGAGCAGTACTTC
V gene: TRBV6-5; clone size: .; D gene: .; J gene: TRBJ2-7; CDR3 protein: CASVERGRTYEQYF; CDR3 DNA: TGTGCCAGCGTCGAACGAGGGAGAACCTACGAGCAGTACTTC
V gene: TRBV6-5; clone size: .; D gene: TRBD1; J gene: TRBJ1-6; CDR3 protein: CASSHDRGPNSPLHF; CDR3 DNA: TGTGCCAGCAGCCACGACAGGGGGCCTAATTCACCCCTCCACTTT
V gene: TRBV6-1; clone size: .; D gene: .; J gene: TRBJ1-2; CDR3 protein: CASSEDRAGYTF; CDR3 DNA: TGTGCCAGCAGTGAAGACAGGGCCGGCTACACCTTC
V gene: TRBV2; clone size: .; D gene: TRBD1; J gene: TRBJ2-7; CDR3 protein: CASSETKDRSYEQYF; CDR3 DNA: TGTGCCAGCAGTGAAACTAAGGACAGGTCCTACGAGCAGTACTTC
V gene: TRBV7-9; clone size: .; D gene: TRBD2; J gene: TRBJ2-1; CDR3 protein: CASSLAAGTSGRQFF; CDR3 DNA: TGTGCCAGCAGCTTAGCGGCCGGGACTAGCGGAAGGCAGTTCTTC
V gene: TRBV24-1; clone size: .; D gene: .; J gene: TRBJ2-3; CDR3 protein: CATSDPPDSAGDTQYF; CDR3 DNA: TGTGCCACCAGTGACCCTCCTGACAGCGCAGGAGATACGCAGTATTTT
V gene: TRBV7-9; clone size: once; D gene: TRBD1; J gene: TRBJ1-2; CDR3 protein: CASSYGQGGGYTF; CDR3 DNA: TGTGCCAGCAGCTACGGACAGGGCGGTGGCTACACCTTC
V gene: TRBV21-1; clone size: once; D gene: .; J gene: TRBJ1-2; CDR3 protein: CASTTSFWDSPYGYTF; CDR3 DNA: TGTGCCAGCACAACGAGTTTCTGGGACAGTCCCTATGGCTACACCTTC
V gene: TRBV2; clone size: .; D gene: TRBD2; J gene: TRBJ2-2; CDR3 protein: CASSEGLRGRAGELFF; CDR3 DNA: TGTGCCAGCAGTGAGGGGTTGCGGGGGAGGGCCGGGGAGCTGTTTTTT
V gene: TRBV3-1/TRBV3-2; clone size: .; D gene: .; J gene: TRBJ2-1; CDR3 protein: CASSSESGEQFF; CDR3 DNA: TGTGCCAGCAGCTCTGAAAGCGGTGAGCAGTTCTTC
V gene: TRBV9; clone size: .; D gene: .; J gene: TRBJ2-5; CDR3 protein: CASSVGLAGTQYF; CDR3 DNA: TGTGCCAGCAGCGTAGGGCTAGCTGGGACCCAGTACTTC
V gene: TRBV27; clone size: few; D gene: .; J gene: TRBJ1-4; CDR3 protein: CASSLSGGAGEKLFF; CDR3 DNA: TGTGCCAGCAGTTTATCAGGGGGGGCGGGTGAAAAACTGTTTTTT
V gene: TRBV27; clone size: few; D gene: .; J gene: TRBJ2-7; CDR3 protein: CATGHNSYEQYF; CDR3 DNA: TGTGCCACTGGACACAACTCCTACGAGCAGTACTTC
V gene: TRBV27; clone size: once; D gene: .; J gene: TRBJ2-6; CDR3 protein: CASSSYSGANVLTF; CDR3 DNA: TGTGCCAGCAGTTCCTACTCTGGGGCCAACGTCCTGACTTTC
V gene: TRBV2; clone size: .; D gene: TRBD2; J gene: TRBJ2-1; CDR3 protein: CASSDGRRGGSNNEQFF; CDR3 DNA: TGTGCCAGCAGTGATGGTCGCCGGGGGGGGAGTAACAATGAGCAGTTCTTC
V gene: TRBV14; clone size: few; D gene: .; J gene: TRBJ2-7; CDR3 protein: CASSQGWRDYEQYF; CDR3 DNA: TGTGCCAGCAGCCAAGGCTGGCGGGACTACGAGCAGTACTTC
V gene: TRBV12-5; clone size: .; D gene: TRBD2; J gene: TRBJ2-1; CDR3 protein: CASGLFSGGSQFF; CDR3 DNA: TGTGCTAGTGGCCTCTTTAGCGGGGGCTCGCAGTTCTTC
V gene: TRBV19; clone size: once; D gene: .; J gene: TRBJ2-2; CDR3 protein: CASRRSWTGELFF; CDR3 DNA: TGTGCCAGTAGGCGGTCATGGACCGGGGAGCTGTTTTTT
V gene: TRBV12-3/TRBV12-4; clone size: .; D gene: .; J gene: TRBJ2-1; CDR3 protein: CASSLGLGPQFF; CDR3 DNA: TGTGCCAGCAGTTTAGGACTAGGGCCGCAGTTCTTC
V gene: TRBV6-5; clone size: .; D gene: TRBD1; J gene: TRBJ2-5; CDR3 protein: CASSFGDRGGETQYF; CDR3 DNA: TGTGCCAGCAGTTTCGGAGACAGGGGGGGGGAGACCCAGTACTTC
V gene: TRBV9; clone size: .; D gene: TRBD2; J gene: TRBJ2-3; CDR3 protein: CASSVMGLAGDTSTDTQYF; CDR3 DNA: TGTGCCAGCAGCGTGATGGGACTAGCGGGAGATACTAGCACAGATACGCAGTATTTT
V gene: TRBV7-8; clone size: .; D gene: .; J gene: TRBJ2-2; CDR3 protein: CASSLSRTTGELFF; CDR3 DNA: TGTGCCAGCAGCTTAAGTAGAACCACCGGGGAGCTGTTTTTT
V gene: TRBV2; clone size: .; D gene: TRBD2; J gene: TRBJ2-7; CDR3 protein: CASSGGLAVSYEQYF; CDR3 DNA: TGTGCCAGCAGTGGGGGACTAGCGGTGTCGTACGAGCAGTACTTC
V gene: TRBV19; clone size: .; D gene: .; J gene: TRBJ1-5; CDR3 protein: CASSMDFNQPQHF; CDR3 DNA: TGTGCCAGTAGTATGGACTTCAATCAGCCCCAGCATTTT
V gene: TRBV4-1; clone size: .; D gene: TRBD2; J gene: TRBJ2-1; CDR3 protein: CASSQDRSSGSYNEQFF; CDR3 DNA: TGCGCCAGCAGCCAAGATAGGTCTAGCGGCTCCTACAATGAGCAGTTCTTC
V gene: TRBV6-1; clone size: .; D gene: TRBD2; J gene: TRBJ2-4; CDR3 protein: CASSESPGLGRIQYF; CDR3 DNA: TGTGCCAGCAGTGAATCCCCCGGACTAGGACGGATTCAGTACTTC
V gene: TRBV6-5; clone size: .; D gene: .; J gene: TRBJ2-3; CDR3 protein: CASSSGVTQYF; CDR3 DNA: TGTGCCAGCAGTTCAGGGGTCACGCAGTATTTT
V gene: TRBV19; clone size: .; D gene: TRBD2; J gene: TRBJ2-7; CDR3 protein: CASSGSSGGYEQYF; CDR3 DNA: TGTGCCAGTAGTGGTTCTAGCGGGGGGTACGAGCAGTACTTC
V gene: TRBV2; clone size: .; D gene: .; J gene: TRBJ1-2; CDR3 protein: CASKGGGAERPYGYTF; CDR3 DNA: TGTGCCAGCAAAGGAGGAGGGGCCGAACGCCCCTATGGCTACACCTTC
V gene: TRBV11-3; clone size: .; D gene: TRBD2; J gene: TRBJ2-7; CDR3 protein: CASSSTSGTYEQYF; CDR3 DNA: TGTGCCAGCAGCTCGACTAGCGGAACCTACGAGCAGTACTTC
V gene: TRBV13; clone size: .; D gene: .; J gene: TRBJ1-5; CDR3 protein: CASSGGAGIQPQHF; CDR3 DNA: TGTGCCAGCAGCGGGGGCGCGGGTATTCAGCCCCAGCATTTT
V gene: TRBV15; clone size: .; D gene: .; J gene: TRBJ1-1; CDR3 protein: CATRPGRMNTEAFF; CDR3 DNA: TGTGCCACCAGGCCGGGGAGGATGAACACTGAAGCTTTCTTT
V gene: TRBV21-1; clone size: .; D gene: .; J gene: TRBJ1-5; CDR3 protein: CASSFQGRPLNQPQHF; CDR3 DNA: TGTGCCAGCAGTTTTCAGGGCAGGCCCCTTAATCAGCCCCAGCATTTT
V gene: TRBV5-6; clone size: .; D gene: .; J gene: TRBJ2-7; CDR3 protein: CASSFVSNYEQYF; CDR3 DNA: TGTGCCAGCAGCTTTGTCAGTAACTACGAGCAGTACTTC
V gene: TRBV18; clone size: few; D gene: .; J gene: TRBJ1-4; CDR3 protein: CASSRTDEKLFF; CDR3 DNA: TGTGCCAGCTCGCGGACAGATGAAAAACTGTTTTTT
V gene: TRBV28; clone size: .; D gene: .; J gene: TRBJ2-2; CDR3 protein: CASSLDGVAGSGELFF; CDR3 DNA: TGTGCCAGCAGTTTGGATGGGGTAGCAGGGTCCGGGGAGCTGTTTTTT
V gene: TRBV30; clone size: .; D gene: .; J gene: TRBJ2-1; CDR3 protein: CAWSVLRGNEQFF; CDR3 DNA: TGTGCCTGGAGTGTTCTGCGGGGAAATGAGCAGTTCTTC
V gene: TRBV25-1; clone size: .; D gene: .; J gene: TRBJ1-1; CDR3 protein: CASRRQGTDTEAFF; CDR3 DNA: TGTGCCAGCAGACGGCAGGGGACGGACACTGAAGCTTTCTTT
V gene: TRBV19; clone size: .; D gene: .; J gene: TRBJ1-1; CDR3 protein: CASNNPFIGRDYTEAFF; CDR3 DNA: TGTGCCAGTAATAATCCATTTATTGGCAGGGACTACACTGAAGCTTTCTTT
V gene: TRBV6-2/TRBV6-3; clone size: .; D gene: .; J gene: TRBJ1-1; CDR3 protein: CASSPRRLERNTEAFF; CDR3 DNA: TGTGCCAGCAGCCCTAGGCGGTTGGAGAGGAACACTGAAGCTTTCTTT
V gene: TRBV5-1; clone size: .; D gene: .; J gene: TRBJ1-1; CDR3 protein: CASRTGTTKRVNTEAFF; CDR3 DNA: TGCGCCAGCAGGACCGGGACAACGAAGAGGGTGAACACTGAAGCTTTCTTT
V gene: TRBV7-9; clone size: .; D gene: .; J gene: TRBJ2-2; CDR3 protein: CASRPRGANTGELFF; CDR3 DNA: TGTGCCAGCAGGCCCCGAGGCGCTAACACCGGGGAGCTGTTTTTT
V gene: TRBV27; clone size: .; D gene: .; J gene: TRBJ2-7; CDR3 protein: CASSLSPSYEQYF; CDR3 DNA: TGTGCCAGCAGTTTATCCCCATCCTACGAGCAGTACTTC
V gene: TRBV10-2; clone size: .; D gene: TRBD1; J gene: TRBJ1-4; CDR3 protein: CASSGDRDEKLFF; CDR3 DNA: TGCGCCAGCAGTGGGGACAGGGATGAAAAACTGTTTTTT
V gene: TRBV6-5; clone size: .; D gene: .; J gene: TRBJ2-4; CDR3 protein: CATTWTETNIQYF; CDR3 DNA: TGTGCCACTACCTGGACAGAAACAAACATTCAGTACTTC
V gene: TRBV3-1/TRBV3-2; clone size: .; D gene: .; J gene: TRBJ1-5; CDR3 protein: CASSQDRFQPQHF; CDR3 DNA: TGTGCCAGCAGCCAAGATCGTTTTCAGCCCCAGCATTTT
V gene: TRBV13; clone size: .; D gene: TRBD2; J gene: TRBJ2-1; CDR3 protein: CASSLGLAGVHNEQFF; CDR3 DNA: TGTGCCAGCAGCTTAGGCCTAGCGGGGGTCCACAATGAGCAGTTCTTC